This T cell receptor (beta chain) appears in the sequencing data of a study of blood T cell repertoires in COVID-19. Assay used: immunoSEQ multiplex PCR; TCRdb lists only in-frame clones, some missing. The repertoire holds 200,000 or so clones, with around 90% as singletons. All enrollees were roughly 18 to 95 years old and from roughly 22 US areas. In Cohort 3, a recovered donor had either two negative PCRs, clearance, or symptom resolution. The germline V gene encodes CDR1 LNHDA and CDR2 SQIVND (reference sequence). Trimming shortened V by 3 bases and J by 4 bases, and 13 bases separated the two germline ends. CDR3 length equals 15 residues.

The source of this sequence is a woman aged 30 to 39 who had recovered from COVID-19. Sequencing was done on a sample of PBMCs or T cells enriched from blood (not recorded which). The chain combines TRBV19 with TRBJ1-3; perhaps TRBD1 as D (6 bases). The CDR3 sequence is CASSMPGHRGNTIYF. The CDR3 region has the DNA TGTGCCAGTAGTATGCCGGGACATCGGGGAAACACCATATATTTT.